The entry below describes one T cell receptor (beta chain). All exposed participants met a person with COVID-19 within 2 weeks before entering the study. The CDR3 has 17 amino acids. Looked up from germline, CDR1 is SNHLY and CDR2 is FYNNEI. Deletions cut 6 bases from V and 1 base from J, with 22 bases between. Using immunoSEQ multiplex PCR, the repertoire was profiled, and TCRdb retains in-frame clones only, with some absent. The repertoire holds around 330,000 clones, 85% seen once, with about 1.9% in the top ten. The sample comes from a study of blood T cell repertoires in COVID-19. The TCR sequence derives from a woman under 40 who had been exposed to COVID-19. The rearrangement uses TRBV2 and TRBJ2-7; TRBD1 is a possible D gene (6 bases). The sequenced material came from PBMCs or T cells enriched from blood (not recorded which). The CDR3 DNA reads TGTGCCAGCAGCTCCTTACCTCAGGGGATACCTTCCTACGAGCAGTACTTC. It codes for CASSSLPQGIPSYEQYF.